This TCR beta chain was identified in a study of patients and donors after allogeneic stem cell transplantation. TCRdb independently ran MiXCR on the RT-PCR reads; one entry per CDR3 protein. The repertoire holds about 70,000 distinct CDR3 sequences, with about a quarter as singletons. CDR1 and CDR2 (germline): SGHRS, YFSETQ. Trimming stripped 3 bases from V and 1 base from J, with 10 bases between. CDR3 size: 14 residues. The material sequenced was blood, either unsorted or a sorted T cell fraction (not recorded which). The receptor's source is a human donor who was either an allogeneic HSCT recipient or a stem cell or donor lymphocyte infusion donor (not recorded which). It is not recorded whose cells these are; they may come from a transplant donor. The chain uses TRBV5-1 and TRBJ2-5; D remains ambiguous. In nucleotides, the CDR3 is TGCGCCAGCAGCTCAGGACGATCCCAAGAGACCCAGTACTTC. Translating it yields CASSSGRSQETQYF.